This T cell receptor (beta chain) originates from a study of T cell changes during pregnancy in multiple sclerosis. Repertoires were generated with immunoSEQ multiplex PCR, while TCRdb's copy carries only in-frame clones and drops some. The sample contains 84,000 or so clones, about 94% of which appear only once. The V gene's germline CDR1 is MNHNY and CDR2 SVGAGI (reference sequence). V lost 7 bases, J lost 0 bases, and 7 bases stayed unmatched. The CDR3 sequence is 15 residues long. The material sequenced was peripheral blood, taken in the third trimester of pregnancy. This TCR was sampled from a female donor with multiple sclerosis, enrolled in a pregnancy study. V and J are TRBV6-6 and TRBJ2-5, with 8 bases identical to TRBD2. CDR3 in amino acids: CASIRGGFDQETQYF. The CDR3 DNA reads TGTGCCAGCATACGGGGGGGCTTTGACCAAGAGACCCAGTACTTC.